Here is one TCR beta chain with its context. Other DNA sequences in the sample encode the same CDR3. The V gene's germline CDR1 is SQVTM and CDR2 ANQGSEA. The V end was cut by 4 bases, the J end by 1 base, with 8 bases between. The CDR3 runs to 12 residues. Naive CD8 cells comprised CD45RO-negative, CCR7-positively selected cells, excluding terminally differentiated effector memory CD45RA+ cells. Deep-level settings were used for running the assay. Authors' analysis steps: ImmunoSEQ yielded junction-only sequences lacking quality scores, so filtering differed. Repertoires were generated with immunoSEQ multiplex PCR, while TCRdb's copy carries only in-frame clones and drops some. That table gives V, J and clone size, and the DNA gave D and trimming. The table includes a few million clones, around 93% detected once. The data stem from a study of shared clonotypes between healthy human individuals.

The TCR was taken from a man younger than 35 in good health. Some clones in this sample may be carry-over from other donors' samples. The specimen was naive CD8+ T cells from PBMCs. V and J are TRBV29-1 and TRBJ2-7; D might be TRBD1 or TRBD2, each matching 5 bases. This chain's CDR3 is CSVVRGSYEQYF. CDR3 nucleotide sequence: TGCAGCGTTGTGAGGGGATCCTACGAGCAGTACTTC.